This T cell receptor (beta chain) was recorded in a study of blood T cell repertoires in COVID-19. Authors' methods: Estimation of nucleated cell counts relied on the amplification of reference gene primers. Sequencing was performed with immunoSEQ multiplex PCR; in TCRdb, only in-frame clones are kept and a portion is missing. For V, J and clone size, that table is used; D and trimming come from the DNA. Seen here are 150,000 to 160,000 clones, approximately 80% observed once, and the top ten hold around 10%. Germline CDR1 SGHRS, CDR2 YFSETQ. Trimming pared 0 bases from V and 8 bases from J, leaving 17 bases between. This CDR3 has 16 amino acids.

The chain couples TRBV5-1 to TRBJ1-4; a possible D gene is TRBD1 (6 bases). Sample: peripheral blood. The receptor comes from a woman aged 55-70 years with COVID-19, enrolled during active disease. CDR3 DNA: TGCGCCAGCAGCTTGGCCGGGAACAGGGCGAACGAAAAACTGTTTTTT. It translates to CASSLAGNRANEKLFF.